These 3 T cell receptor beta chains were sequenced from one sample in a study of Tregs in tolerant kidney transplant recipients. Generated by immunoSEQ multiplex PCR, the TCRdb table keeps only in-frame clones and is missing some. The repertoire has tens of thousands of clones, around 93% of them found once; the top ten carry approximately 0.33%. The sequencing used Tregs from blood, collected before the transplant. The receptors derive from a human donor who received a combined kidney and bone marrow transplant.

This chain uses TRBV2 with TRBJ2-3; 9 bases align to TRBD2. V was pared by 6 bases and J by 4 bases, with 11 bases of the junction left unmatched. This CDR3 contains 16 residues. The germline V gene has CDR1 SNHLY and CDR2 FYNNEI. The CDR3: CASRQSQAGGADTQYF. CDR3 coding DNA: TGTGCCAGCAGACAGTCGCAAGCGGGAGGAGCAGATACGCAGTATTTT.

The chain has TRBV28 and TRBJ2-7; possible D gene TRBD2, 6 bases. V was shortened by 6 bases and J by 2 bases, with 17 bases between the two germline ends. From germline, CDR1 is MDHEN and CDR2 SYDVKM. This CDR3 comprises 15 residues. CDR3 in DNA: TGTGCCAGCAGAATGCGTAGCGGACGGACCTACGAGCAGTACTTC. Translated, it gives CASRMRSGRTYEQYF.

The J gene is TRBJ1-2, the V gene TRBV30; D not certain. Trimming shortened V by 2 bases and J by 7 bases, and 8 bases separated the two germline ends. The CDR3 contains 11 residues. Germline loops: CDR1 GTSNPN, CDR2 SVGIG (reference sequence). This CDR3 is CAWSRLFGYTF. In DNA form, the CDR3 reads TGTGCCTGGAGTCGGTTATTTGGCTACACCTTC.